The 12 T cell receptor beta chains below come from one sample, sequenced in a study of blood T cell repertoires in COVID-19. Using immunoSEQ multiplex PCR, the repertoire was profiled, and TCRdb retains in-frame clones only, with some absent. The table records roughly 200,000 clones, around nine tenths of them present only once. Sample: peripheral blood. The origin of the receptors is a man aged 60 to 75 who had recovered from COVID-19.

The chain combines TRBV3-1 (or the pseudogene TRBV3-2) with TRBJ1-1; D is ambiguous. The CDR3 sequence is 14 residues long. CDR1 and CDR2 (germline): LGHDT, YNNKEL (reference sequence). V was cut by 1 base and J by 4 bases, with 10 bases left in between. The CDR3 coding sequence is TGTGCCAGCAGCCAAGGCCGGGGTCGCACTGAAGCTTTCTTT. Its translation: CASSQGRGRTEAFF.

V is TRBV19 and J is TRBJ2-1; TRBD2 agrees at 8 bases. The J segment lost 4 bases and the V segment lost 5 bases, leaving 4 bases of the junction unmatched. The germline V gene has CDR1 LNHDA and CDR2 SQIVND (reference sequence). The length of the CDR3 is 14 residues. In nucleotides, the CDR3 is TGTGCCAGTAGTGGAAGCGGGAGTTACAATGAGCAGTTCTTC. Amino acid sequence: CASSGSGSYNEQFF.

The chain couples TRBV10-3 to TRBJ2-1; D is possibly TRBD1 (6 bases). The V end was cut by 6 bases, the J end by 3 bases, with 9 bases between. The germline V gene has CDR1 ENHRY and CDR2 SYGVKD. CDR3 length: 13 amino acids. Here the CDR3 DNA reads TGTGCCATCAGAGGACAGTTCTACAATGAGCAGTTCTTC. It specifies CAIRGQFYNEQFF.

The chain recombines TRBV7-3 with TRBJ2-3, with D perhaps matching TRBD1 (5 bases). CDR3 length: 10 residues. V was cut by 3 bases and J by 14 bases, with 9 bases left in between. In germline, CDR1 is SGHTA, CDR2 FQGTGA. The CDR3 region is CASSFTGRYF. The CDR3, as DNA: TGTGCCAGCAGCTTTACAGGACGGTATTTT.

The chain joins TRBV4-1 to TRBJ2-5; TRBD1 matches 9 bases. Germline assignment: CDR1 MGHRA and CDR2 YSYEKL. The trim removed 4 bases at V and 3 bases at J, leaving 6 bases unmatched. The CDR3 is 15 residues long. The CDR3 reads CASSPSGQGEETQYF. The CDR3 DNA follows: TGCGCCAGCAGCCCCTCGGGACAGGGAGAAGAGACCCAGTACTTC.

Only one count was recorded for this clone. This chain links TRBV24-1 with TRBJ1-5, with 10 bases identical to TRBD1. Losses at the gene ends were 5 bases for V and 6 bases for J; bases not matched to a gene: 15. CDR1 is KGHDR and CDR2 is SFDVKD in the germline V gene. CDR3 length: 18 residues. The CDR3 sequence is CATSGGRDRGKTGQPQHF. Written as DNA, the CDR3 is TGTGCCACCAGTGGGGGCCGGGACAGGGGAAAGACCGGTCAGCCCCAGCATTTT.

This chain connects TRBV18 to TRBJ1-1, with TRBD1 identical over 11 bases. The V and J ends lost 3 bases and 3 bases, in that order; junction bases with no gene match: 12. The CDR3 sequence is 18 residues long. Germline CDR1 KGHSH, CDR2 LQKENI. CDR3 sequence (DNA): TGTGCCAGCTCACCTAAGGGGGCGGGGACAGGGGGGCACACTGAAGCTTTCTTT. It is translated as CASSPKGAGTGGHTEAFF.

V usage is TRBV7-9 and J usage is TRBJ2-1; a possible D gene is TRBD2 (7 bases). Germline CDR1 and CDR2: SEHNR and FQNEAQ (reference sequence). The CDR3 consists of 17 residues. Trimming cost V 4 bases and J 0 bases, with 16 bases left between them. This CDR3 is CASSSGGLAVSYNEQFF. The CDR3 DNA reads TGTGCCAGCAGCTCCGGGGGGCTAGCGGTCTCCTACAATGAGCAGTTCTTC.

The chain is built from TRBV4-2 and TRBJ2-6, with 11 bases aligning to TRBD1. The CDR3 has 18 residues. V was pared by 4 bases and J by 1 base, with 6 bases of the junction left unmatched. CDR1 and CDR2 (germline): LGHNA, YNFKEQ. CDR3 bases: TGTGCCAGCAGCCCCTTTGGACAGGGGGCGTCTGGGGCCAACGTCCTGACTTTC. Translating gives CASSPFGQGASGANVLTF.

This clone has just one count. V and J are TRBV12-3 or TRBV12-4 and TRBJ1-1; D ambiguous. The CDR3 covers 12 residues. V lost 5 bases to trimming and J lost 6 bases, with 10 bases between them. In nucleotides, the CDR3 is TGTGCCAGCAGTCCACGGTTCTCTGAAGCTTTCTTT. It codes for CASSPRFSEAFF.

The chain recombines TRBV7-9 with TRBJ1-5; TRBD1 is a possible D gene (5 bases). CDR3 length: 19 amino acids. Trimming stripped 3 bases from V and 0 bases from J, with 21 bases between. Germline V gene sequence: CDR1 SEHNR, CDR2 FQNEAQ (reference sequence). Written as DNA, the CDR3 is TGTGCCAGCAGCTTTGACCCGGGGGGAAGGCTCTATAGCAATCAGCCCCAGCATTTT. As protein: CASSFDPGGRLYSNQPQHF.

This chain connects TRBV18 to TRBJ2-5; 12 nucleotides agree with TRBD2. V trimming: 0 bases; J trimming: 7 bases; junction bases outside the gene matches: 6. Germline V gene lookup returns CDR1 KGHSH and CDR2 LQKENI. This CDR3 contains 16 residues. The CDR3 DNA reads TGTGCCAGCTCACCACCGGGACTAGCGGGCTTAGGGACCCAGTACTTC. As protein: CASSPPGLAGLGTQYF.